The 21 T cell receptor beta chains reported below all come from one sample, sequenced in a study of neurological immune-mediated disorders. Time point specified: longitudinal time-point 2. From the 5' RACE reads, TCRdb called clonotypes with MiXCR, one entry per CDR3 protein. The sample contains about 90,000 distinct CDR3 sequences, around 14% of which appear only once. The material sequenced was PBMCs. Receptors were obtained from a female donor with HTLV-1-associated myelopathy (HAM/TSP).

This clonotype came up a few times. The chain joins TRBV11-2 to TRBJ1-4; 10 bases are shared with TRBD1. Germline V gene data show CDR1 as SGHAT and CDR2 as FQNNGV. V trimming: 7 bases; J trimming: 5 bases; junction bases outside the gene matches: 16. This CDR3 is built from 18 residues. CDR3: CASTVRGGTGARNEKLFF. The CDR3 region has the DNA TGTGCCAGCACCGTAAGGGGCGGGACAGGGGCTCGAAATGAAAAACTGTTTTTT.

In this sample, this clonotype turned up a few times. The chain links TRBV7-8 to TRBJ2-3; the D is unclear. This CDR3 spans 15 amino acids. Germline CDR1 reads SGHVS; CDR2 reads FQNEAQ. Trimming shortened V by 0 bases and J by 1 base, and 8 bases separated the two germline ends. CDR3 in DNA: TGTGCCAGCAGCTTAGCGCGAGGAGGCACAGATACGCAGTATTTT. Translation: CASSLARGGTDTQYF.

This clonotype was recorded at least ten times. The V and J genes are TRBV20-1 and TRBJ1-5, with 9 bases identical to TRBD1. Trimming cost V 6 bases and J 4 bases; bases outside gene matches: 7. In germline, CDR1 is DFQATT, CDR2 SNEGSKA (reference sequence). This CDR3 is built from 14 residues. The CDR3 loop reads CSAPDRGENQPQHF. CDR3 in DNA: TGCAGTGCACCGGACAGGGGCGAGAATCAGCCCCAGCATTTT.

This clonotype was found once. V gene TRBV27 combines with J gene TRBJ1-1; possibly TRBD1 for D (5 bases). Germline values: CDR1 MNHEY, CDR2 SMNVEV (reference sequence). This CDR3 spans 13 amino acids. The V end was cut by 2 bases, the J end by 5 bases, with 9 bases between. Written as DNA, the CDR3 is TGTGCCAGCAGTTTAGGGGCCCGGACTGAAGCTTTCTTT. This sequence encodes CASSLGARTEAFF.

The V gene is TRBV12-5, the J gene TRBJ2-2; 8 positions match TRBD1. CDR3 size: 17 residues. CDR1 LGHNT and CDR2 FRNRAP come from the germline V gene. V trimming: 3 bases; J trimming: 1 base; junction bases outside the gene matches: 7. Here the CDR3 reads CASGFTQGAKNTGELFF. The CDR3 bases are TGTGCTAGTGGTTTCACGCAGGGGGCGAAGAACACCGGGGAGCTGTTTTTT.

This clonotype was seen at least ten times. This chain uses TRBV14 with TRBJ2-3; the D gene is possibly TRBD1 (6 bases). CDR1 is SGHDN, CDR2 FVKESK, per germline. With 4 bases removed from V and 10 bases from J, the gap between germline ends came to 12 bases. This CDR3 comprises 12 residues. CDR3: CASSLTQGSQYF. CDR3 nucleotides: TGTGCCAGCAGCCTCACTCAGGGGTCGCAGTATTTT.

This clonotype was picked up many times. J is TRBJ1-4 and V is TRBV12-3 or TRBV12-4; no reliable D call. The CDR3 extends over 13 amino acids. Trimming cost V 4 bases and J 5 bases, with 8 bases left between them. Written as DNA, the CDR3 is TGTGCCAGCAGTTCAGACGGGAATGAAAAACTGTTTTTT. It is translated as CASSSDGNEKLFF.

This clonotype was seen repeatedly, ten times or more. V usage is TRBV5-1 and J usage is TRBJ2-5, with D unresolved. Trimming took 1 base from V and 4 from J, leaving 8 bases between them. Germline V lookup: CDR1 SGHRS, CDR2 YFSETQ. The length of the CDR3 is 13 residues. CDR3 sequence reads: CASSLYGLETQYF. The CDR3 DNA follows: TGCGCCAGCAGCTTGTACGGTTTAGAGACCCAGTACTTC.

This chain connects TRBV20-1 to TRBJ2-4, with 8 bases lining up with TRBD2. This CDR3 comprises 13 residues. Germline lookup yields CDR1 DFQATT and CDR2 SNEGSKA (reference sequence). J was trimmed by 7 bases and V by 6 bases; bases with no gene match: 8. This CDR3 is CSAHSTSGNIQYF. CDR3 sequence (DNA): TGCAGTGCCCACTCCACTAGCGGTAACATTCAGTACTTC.

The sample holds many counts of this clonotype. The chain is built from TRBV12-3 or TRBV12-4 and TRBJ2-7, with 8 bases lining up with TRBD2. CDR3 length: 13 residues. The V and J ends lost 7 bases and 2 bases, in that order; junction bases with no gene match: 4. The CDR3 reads CASKRGGPYEQYF. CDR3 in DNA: TGTGCCAGCAAACGGGGGGGCCCCTACGAGCAGTACTTC.

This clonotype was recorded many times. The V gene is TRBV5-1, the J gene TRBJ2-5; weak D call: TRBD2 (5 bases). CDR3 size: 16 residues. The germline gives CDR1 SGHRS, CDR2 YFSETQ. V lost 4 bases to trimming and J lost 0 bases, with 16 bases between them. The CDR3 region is CASSLGGVPDQETQYF. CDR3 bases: TGCGCCAGCAGCCTCGGAGGCGTACCGGACCAAGAGACCCAGTACTTC.

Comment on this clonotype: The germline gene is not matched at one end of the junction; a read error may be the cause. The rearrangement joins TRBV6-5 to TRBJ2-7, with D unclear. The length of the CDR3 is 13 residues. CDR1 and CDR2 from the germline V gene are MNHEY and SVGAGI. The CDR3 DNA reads TGTGCCAGCAGGCCCCCGGCCTCCAACGAGCAGTACTTC. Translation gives CASRPPASNEQYF.

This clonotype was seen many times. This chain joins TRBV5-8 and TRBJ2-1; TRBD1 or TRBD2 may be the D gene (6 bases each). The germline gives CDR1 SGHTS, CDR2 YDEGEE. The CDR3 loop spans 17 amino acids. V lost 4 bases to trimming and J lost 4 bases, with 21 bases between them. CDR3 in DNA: TGTGCCAGCAGCCGACGTACGGGGGCCCAAATTTACAATGAGCAGTTCTTC. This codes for CASSRRTGAQIYNEQFF.

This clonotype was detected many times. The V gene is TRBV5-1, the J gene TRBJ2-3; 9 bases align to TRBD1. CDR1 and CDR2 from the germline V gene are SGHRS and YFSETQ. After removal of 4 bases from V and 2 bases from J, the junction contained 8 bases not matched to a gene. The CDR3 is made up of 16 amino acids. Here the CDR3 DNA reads TGCGCCAGCAGCCCACGGACAGGGGTAATCACAGATACGCAGTATTTT. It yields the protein CASSPRTGVITDTQYF.

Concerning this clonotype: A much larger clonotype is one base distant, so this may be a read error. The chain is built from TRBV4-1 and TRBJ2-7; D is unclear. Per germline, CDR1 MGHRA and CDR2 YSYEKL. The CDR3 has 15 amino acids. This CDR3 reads CAISQGHGEAYEQYF. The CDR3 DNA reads TGCGCCATCAGCCAAGGGCACGGAGAGGCCTACGAGCAGTACTTC.

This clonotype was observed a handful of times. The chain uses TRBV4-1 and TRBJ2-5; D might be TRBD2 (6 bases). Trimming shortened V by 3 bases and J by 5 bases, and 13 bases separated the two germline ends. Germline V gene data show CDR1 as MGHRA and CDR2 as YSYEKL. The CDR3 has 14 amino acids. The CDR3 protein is CASSQTSEWETQYF. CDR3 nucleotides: TGCGCCAGCAGCCAGACTAGTGAGTGGGAGACCCAGTACTTC.

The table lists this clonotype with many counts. The CDR3, as DNA: TGTGCCAGCACCACTCAGCAAGAGACCCAGTACTTC. Residues: CASTTQQETQYF. The gene calls are TRBV7-2 and TRBJ2-5, with D unclear. The CDR3 runs 12 residues. Trimming pared 7 bases from V and 2 bases from J, leaving 8 bases between. The V gene's germline CDR1 is SGHTA and CDR2 FQGNSA. The full variable domain, completed using reference TRBV7-2 and TRBJ2-5, is GAGVSQSPSNKVTEKGKDVELRCDPISGHTALYWYRQSLGQGLEFLIYFQGNSAPDKSGLPSDRFSAERTGGSVSTLTIQRTQQEDSAVYLCASTTQQETQYFGPGTRLLVL.

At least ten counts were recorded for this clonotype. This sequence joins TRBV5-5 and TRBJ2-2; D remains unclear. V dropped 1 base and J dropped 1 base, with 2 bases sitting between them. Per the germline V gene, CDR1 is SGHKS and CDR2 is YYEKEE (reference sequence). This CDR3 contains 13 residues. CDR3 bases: TGTGCCAGCAGCTTGAAGAACACCGGGGAGCTGTTTTTT. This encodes CASSLKNTGELFF. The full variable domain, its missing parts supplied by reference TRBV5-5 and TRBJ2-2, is DAGVTQSPTHLIKTRGQQVTLRCSPISGHKSVSWYQQVLGQGPQFIFQYYEKEERGRGNFPDRFSARQFPNYSSELNVNALLLGDSALYLCASSLKNTGELFFGEGSRLTVL.

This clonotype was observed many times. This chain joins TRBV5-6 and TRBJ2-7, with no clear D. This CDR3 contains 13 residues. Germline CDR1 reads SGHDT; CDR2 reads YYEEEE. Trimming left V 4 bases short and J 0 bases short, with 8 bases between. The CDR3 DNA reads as TGTGCCAGCAGCCACTCCTACTCCTACGAGCAGTACTTC. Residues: CASSHSYSYEQYF.

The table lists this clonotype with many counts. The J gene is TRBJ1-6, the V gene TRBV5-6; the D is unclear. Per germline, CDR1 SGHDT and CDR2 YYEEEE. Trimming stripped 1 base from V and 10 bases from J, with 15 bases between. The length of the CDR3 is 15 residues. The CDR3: CASSLWAGGRSPLHF. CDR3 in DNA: TGTGCCAGCAGCTTGTGGGCGGGCGGTAGATCACCCCTCCACTTT.

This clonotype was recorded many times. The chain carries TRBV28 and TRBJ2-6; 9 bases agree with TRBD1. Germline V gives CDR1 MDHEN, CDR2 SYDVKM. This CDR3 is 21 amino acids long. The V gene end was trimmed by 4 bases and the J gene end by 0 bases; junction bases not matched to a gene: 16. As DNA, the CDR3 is TGTGCCAGCAGTTCGTACACAGGGGGCCGAGATACGAGCTCTGGGGCCAACGTCCTGACTTTC. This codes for CASSSYTGGRDTSSGANVLTF.